This section outlines one T cell receptor beta chain sequence together with its context. Germline values: CDR1 MGHRA, CDR2 YSYEKL. This CDR3 region has 15 residues. After removal of 8 bases from V and 1 base from J, the junction contained 7 bases not matched to a gene. The data were obtained in a study of shared T cell receptors in the human thymus. This table comes from immunoSEQ multiplex PCR, and its TCRdb copy is limited to in-frame clones, with some not included. The sample records about 610,000 clones, approximately 88% being singletons. These same data were also listed under a study on human thymus T cells. That report adds: Resections obtained during corrective heart surgery supplied the thymus tissue. Repertoires sampled from thymus and blood appeared biased in V and J gene usage.

The chain has TRBV4-1 and TRBJ2-2, with 7 bases identical to TRBD2. The specimen sequenced was thymocytes. This sequence was found in a boy younger than two with a congenital heart defect. CDR3 nucleotides: TGCGCCAGCGGCAGGGCTAGCGGGAACACCGGGGAGCTGTTTTTT. Translated, it gives CASGRASGNTGELFF.